The entry below describes one T cell receptor beta chain. TCRdb reprocessed the RT-PCR reads with MiXCR, giving one entry per CDR3 protein. The sample lists 650,000 to 800,000 distinct CDR3 sequences; 13% to 15% were seen once. The CDR3 sequence is 13 residues long. CDR1 and CDR2 (germline): MNHEY, SVGAGI. The V end was cut by 6 bases, the J end by 8 bases, with 16 bases between. The source is a female donor in good health, serving as a healthy control. The chain is built from TRBV6-5 and TRBJ1-2; perhaps TRBD1 as D (5 bases). The specimen was memory CD4+ T cells from blood. The CDR3 sequence is CASRATASIGYTF. CDR3 bases: TGTGCCAGCAGGGCGACAGCTTCAATAGGCTACACCTTC.